Listed below are T cell receptor beta chains from one sample, sequenced in a study of patients and donors after allogeneic stem cell transplantation. TCRdb fed the RT-PCR reads into MiXCR, producing one record per CDR3 protein. This table has about 960,000 distinct CDR3 sequences, roughly 18% appearing once. The material sequenced was blood, either unsorted or a sorted T cell fraction (not recorded which). Source of these receptors: a human donor who was either an allogeneic HSCT recipient or a stem cell or donor lymphocyte infusion donor (not recorded which). It is not recorded whose cells these are; they may come from a transplant donor. CDR3s include the opening cysteine and the closing phenylalanine or tryptophan. D genes are given only for firm matches. Where a row states a size, it is once, few, many or the class of an expanded clone; other rows omit it.

cdr3_aa: CSARAVSREQFF; cdr3_nt: TGCAGTGCTAGGGCGGTCTCGCGGGAGCAGTTCTTC; v_call: TRBV20-1; j_call: TRBJ2-1; clone_size: .; d_call: .
cdr3_aa: CASSSGVQPETQYF; cdr3_nt: TGTGCCAGCAGCTCGGGAGTTCAGCCAGAGACCCAGTACTTC; v_call: TRBV7-3; j_call: TRBJ2-5; clone_size: .; d_call: .
cdr3_aa: CASSWGTGGTKNIQYF; cdr3_nt: TGCGCCAGCAGCTGGGGGACAGGGGGGACCAAAAACATTCAGTACTTC; v_call: TRBV5-1; j_call: TRBJ2-4; clone_size: once; d_call: TRBD1
cdr3_aa: CASSFWTGKVREQYF; cdr3_nt: TGTGCCAGCAGTTTTTGGACAGGGAAGGTTCGCGAGCAGTACTTC; v_call: TRBV12-3/TRBV12-4; j_call: TRBJ2-7; clone_size: .; d_call: TRBD1
cdr3_aa: CASSKPRTSGYNEQFF; cdr3_nt: TGTGCCAGCAGTAAGCCGAGGACTAGCGGCTACAATGAGCAGTTCTTC; v_call: TRBV28; j_call: TRBJ2-1; clone_size: .; d_call: TRBD2
cdr3_aa: CASSLGVSGALGSGANVLTF; cdr3_nt: TGCGCCAGCAGCTTGGGTGTCTCAGGGGCCCTAGGCTCTGGGGCCAACGTCCTGACTTTC; v_call: TRBV5-1; j_call: TRBJ2-6; clone_size: .; d_call: .
cdr3_aa: CATSDSGTSGKETQYF; cdr3_nt: TGTGCCACCAGTGATTCCGGGACTAGCGGAAAAGAGACCCAGTACTTC; v_call: TRBV24-1; j_call: TRBJ2-5; clone_size: many; d_call: TRBD2
cdr3_aa: CASSFKLNTEAFF; cdr3_nt: TGTGCCAGCAGTTTTAAGCTGAACACTGAAGCTTTCTTT; v_call: TRBV11-2; j_call: TRBJ1-1; clone_size: .; d_call: .
cdr3_aa: CASKREEQYF; cdr3_nt: TGTGCCAGCAAGCGGGAAGAGCAGTACTTC; v_call: TRBV2; j_call: TRBJ2-7; clone_size: .; d_call: TRBD2
cdr3_aa: CSARDGRRGYGNTIYF; cdr3_nt: TGCAGTGCTAGAGATGGACGGAGGGGGTACGGAAACACCATATATTTT; v_call: TRBV20-1; j_call: TRBJ1-3; clone_size: few; d_call: .
cdr3_aa: CASSQAGDSPLHF; cdr3_nt: TGCGCCAGCAGCCAAGCCGGGGATTCACCCCTCCACTTT; v_call: TRBV4-3; j_call: TRBJ1-6; clone_size: .; d_call: .
cdr3_aa: CASSLALRPSSYNEQFF; cdr3_nt: TGTGCCAGCAGCTTAGCGTTGAGACCCAGCTCCTACAATGAGCAGTTCTTC; v_call: TRBV7-2; j_call: TRBJ2-1; clone_size: .; d_call: .
cdr3_aa: CASGGTGKTQYF; cdr3_nt: TGTGCCAGCGGCGGGACAGGGAAGACCCAGTACTTC; v_call: TRBV9; j_call: TRBJ2-5; clone_size: few; d_call: TRBD1
cdr3_aa: CASSLEVLGKNIQYF; cdr3_nt: TGTGCCAGCAGCTTAGAGGTGCTCGGCAAAAACATTCAGTACTTC; v_call: TRBV11-2; j_call: TRBJ2-4; clone_size: .; d_call: .
cdr3_aa: CASASGRSPDTQYF; cdr3_nt: TGCGCCAGTGCTAGCGGGAGGTCCCCAGATACGCAGTATTTT; v_call: TRBV5-1; j_call: TRBJ2-3; clone_size: few; d_call: TRBD2
cdr3_aa: CASSEFGRGPDTGELFF; cdr3_nt: TGTGCCAGCAGTGAATTCGGCAGGGGGCCGGACACCGGGGAGCTGTTTTTT; v_call: TRBV2; j_call: TRBJ2-2; clone_size: few; d_call: TRBD1
cdr3_aa: CASSLFGRGRVGGYTF; cdr3_nt: TGTGCCAGCAGCTTATTTGGCAGGGGGCGAGTTGGTGGCTACACCTTC; v_call: TRBV7-2; j_call: TRBJ1-2; clone_size: .; d_call: TRBD1
cdr3_aa: CASSSLAGGPHNEQFF; cdr3_nt: TGTGCCAGCAGCAGTTTAGCGGGAGGGCCCCACAATGAGCAGTTCTTC; v_call: TRBV6-1; j_call: TRBJ2-1; clone_size: .; d_call: TRBD2
cdr3_aa: CSARGPSRNRGFKNEQFF; cdr3_nt: TGCAGTGCTAGAGGCCCGAGTAGGAACAGGGGGTTTAAGAATGAGCAGTTCTTC; v_call: TRBV20-1; j_call: TRBJ2-1; clone_size: .; d_call: TRBD1
cdr3_aa: CASSLPYASSYEQYF; cdr3_nt: TGTGCCAGCAGTCTACCCTACGCTAGCTCCTACGAGCAGTACTTC; v_call: TRBV12-3/TRBV12-4; j_call: TRBJ2-7; clone_size: .; d_call: .
cdr3_aa: CASSSQGFYGNQPQHF; cdr3_nt: TGTGCCAGCAGCTCCCAGGGGTTTTATGGCAATCAGCCCCAGCATTTT; v_call: TRBV5-6; j_call: TRBJ1-5; clone_size: .; d_call: .
cdr3_aa: CASSVKTGANTGELFF; cdr3_nt: TGTGCCAGCAGCGTAAAAACAGGGGCTAACACCGGGGAGCTGTTTTTT; v_call: TRBV9; j_call: TRBJ2-2; clone_size: few; d_call: TRBD1
cdr3_aa: CASSQDWGERGDTQYF; cdr3_nt: TGTGCCAGCAGCCAAGATTGGGGAGAGCGAGGAGATACGCAGTATTTT; v_call: TRBV3-1; j_call: TRBJ2-3; clone_size: .; d_call: .
cdr3_aa: CAGSSGSIRSYNEQFF; cdr3_nt: TGTGCCGGCAGTTCCGGGTCGATCCGCTCCTACAATGAGCAGTTCTTC; v_call: TRBV12-3/TRBV12-4; j_call: TRBJ2-1; clone_size: once; d_call: .
cdr3_aa: CASSQSGTGHYGYTF; cdr3_nt: TGTGCCAGCAGCCAGTCTGGGACAGGGCACTATGGCTACACCTTC; v_call: TRBV4-2; j_call: TRBJ1-2; clone_size: few; d_call: TRBD1